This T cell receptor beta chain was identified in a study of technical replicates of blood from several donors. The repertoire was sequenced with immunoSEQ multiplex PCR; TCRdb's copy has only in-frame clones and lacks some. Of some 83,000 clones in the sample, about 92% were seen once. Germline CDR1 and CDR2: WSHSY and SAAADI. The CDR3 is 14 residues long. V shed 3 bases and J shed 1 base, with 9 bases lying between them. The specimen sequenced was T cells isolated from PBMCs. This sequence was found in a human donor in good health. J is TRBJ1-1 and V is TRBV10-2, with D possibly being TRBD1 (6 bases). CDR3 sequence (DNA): TGCGCCAGCAGTGAAGGGGGTTCGAACACTGAAGCTTTCTTT. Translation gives CASSEGGSNTEAFF.